Here is one T cell receptor (beta chain) with its context. Sample time point: peripheral blood 6 weeks after treatment start. This specimen comes from a study of PD-L1 blockade in urothelial cancer. Germline V gene data show CDR1 as SGHTA and CDR2 as FQGNSA. Trimming removed 3 bases from V and 1 base from J, with 6 bases in between. CDR3 length: 13 amino acids. Only in-frame clones appear in the TCRdb table, and some are missing; sequencing was by immunoSEQ multiplex PCR. The profile shows over 100,000 clones, approximately 89% of them singletons. This rearrangement joins TRBV7-2 to TRBJ1-1, with unresolved D. The origin of this receptor is a man aged 60 to 75 with urothelial cancer. The input for sequencing was PBMCs, taken around atezolizumab (anti-PD-L1) treatment. The DNA of the CDR3 is TGTGCCAGCAGCTTCTCAGAGAACACTGAAGCTTTCTTT. Protein sequence: CASSFSENTEAFF. Based on the CDR3 plus reference TRBV7-2 and TRBJ1-1, the full variable domain is GAGVSQSPSNKVTEKGKDVELRCDPISGHTALYWYRQSLGQGLEFLIYFQGNSAPDKSGLPSDRFSAERTGGSVSTLTIQRTQQEDSAVYLCASSFSENTEAFFGQGTRLTVV.